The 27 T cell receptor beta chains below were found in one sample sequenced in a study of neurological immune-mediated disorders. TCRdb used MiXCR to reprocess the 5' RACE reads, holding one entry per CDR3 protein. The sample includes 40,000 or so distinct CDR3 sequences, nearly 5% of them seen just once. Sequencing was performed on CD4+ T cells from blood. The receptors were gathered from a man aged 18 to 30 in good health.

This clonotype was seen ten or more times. CDR3: CASSYADTDTQYF. CDR3 nucleotide sequence: TGTGCCAGCAGCTATGCGGATACAGATACGCAGTATTTT. The V call is TRBV7-2, the J call TRBJ2-3; D unresolved. CDR3 length equals 13 residues. Trimming removed 4 bases at V and 3 bases at J, with 8 bases between. Germline loops: CDR1 SGHTA, CDR2 FQGNSA.

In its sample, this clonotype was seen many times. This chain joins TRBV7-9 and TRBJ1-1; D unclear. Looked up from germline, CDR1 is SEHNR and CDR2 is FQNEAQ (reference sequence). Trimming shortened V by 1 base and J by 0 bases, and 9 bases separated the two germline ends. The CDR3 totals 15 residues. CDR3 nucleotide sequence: TGTGCCAGCAGCTTAGATGGCGGAGTGAACACTGAAGCTTTCTTT. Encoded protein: CASSLDGGVNTEAFF.

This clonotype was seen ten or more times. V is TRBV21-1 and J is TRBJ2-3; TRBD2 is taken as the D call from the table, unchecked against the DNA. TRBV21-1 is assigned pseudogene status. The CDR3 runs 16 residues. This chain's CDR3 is CATKRRRDVTTDTQYF. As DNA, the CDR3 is TGTGCCACCAAGCGGAGGAGGGACGTGACCACAGATACGCAGTATTTT.

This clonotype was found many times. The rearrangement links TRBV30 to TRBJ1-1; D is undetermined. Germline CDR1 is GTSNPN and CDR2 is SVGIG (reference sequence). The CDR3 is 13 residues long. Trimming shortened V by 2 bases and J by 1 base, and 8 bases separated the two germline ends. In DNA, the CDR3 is TGTGCCTGGAGTCGCGACGGGAACACTGAAGCTTTCTTT. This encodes CAWSRDGNTEAFF.

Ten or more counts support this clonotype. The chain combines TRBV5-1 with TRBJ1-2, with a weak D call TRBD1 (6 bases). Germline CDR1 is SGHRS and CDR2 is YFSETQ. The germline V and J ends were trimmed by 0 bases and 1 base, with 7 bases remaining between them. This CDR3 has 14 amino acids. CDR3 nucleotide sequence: TGCGCCAGCAGCTTGGCAGGGGTTAACTATGGCTACACCTTC. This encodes CASSLAGVNYGYTF. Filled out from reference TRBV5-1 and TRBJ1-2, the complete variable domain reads KAGVTQTPRYLIKTRGQQVTLSCSPISGHRSVSWYQQTPGQGLQFLFEYFSETQRNKGNFPGRFSGRQFSNSRSEMNVSTLELGDSALYLCASSLAGVNYGYTFGSGTRLTVV.

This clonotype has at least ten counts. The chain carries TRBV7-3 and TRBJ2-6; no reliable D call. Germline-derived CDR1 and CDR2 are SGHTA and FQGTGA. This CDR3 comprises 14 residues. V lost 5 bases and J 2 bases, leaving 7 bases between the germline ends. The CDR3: CASSPQPGANVLTF. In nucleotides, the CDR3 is TGTGCCAGCAGCCCTCAACCTGGGGCCAACGTCCTGACTTTC.

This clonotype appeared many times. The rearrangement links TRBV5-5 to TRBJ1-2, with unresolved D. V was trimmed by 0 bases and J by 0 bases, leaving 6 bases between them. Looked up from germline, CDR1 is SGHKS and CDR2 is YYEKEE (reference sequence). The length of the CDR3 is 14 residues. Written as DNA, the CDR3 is TGTGCCAGCAGCTTGGTCGGGACTAACTATGGCTACACCTTC. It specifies CASSLVGTNYGYTF.

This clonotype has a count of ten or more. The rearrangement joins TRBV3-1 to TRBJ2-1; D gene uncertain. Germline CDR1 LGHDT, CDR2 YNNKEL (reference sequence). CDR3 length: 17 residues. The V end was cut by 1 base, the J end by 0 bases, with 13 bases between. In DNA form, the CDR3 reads TGTGCCAGCAGCCAAGTCCCAGTCCGGAGCTCCTACAATGAGCAGTTCTTC. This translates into CASSQVPVRSSYNEQFF.

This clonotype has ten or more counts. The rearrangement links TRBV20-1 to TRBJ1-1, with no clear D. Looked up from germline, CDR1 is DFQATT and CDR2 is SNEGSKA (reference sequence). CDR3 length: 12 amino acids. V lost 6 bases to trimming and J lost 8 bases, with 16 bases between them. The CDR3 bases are TGCAGTGCCTCGGTGGATCCAAACGAAGCTTTCTTT. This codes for CSASVDPNEAFF.

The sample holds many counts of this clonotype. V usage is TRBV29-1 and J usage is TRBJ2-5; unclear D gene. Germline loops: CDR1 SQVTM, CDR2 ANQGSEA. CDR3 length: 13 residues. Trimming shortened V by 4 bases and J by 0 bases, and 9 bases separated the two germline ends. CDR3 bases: TGCAGCGTTGCAAGGCCCGACCAAGAGACCCAGTACTTC. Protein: CSVARPDQETQYF.

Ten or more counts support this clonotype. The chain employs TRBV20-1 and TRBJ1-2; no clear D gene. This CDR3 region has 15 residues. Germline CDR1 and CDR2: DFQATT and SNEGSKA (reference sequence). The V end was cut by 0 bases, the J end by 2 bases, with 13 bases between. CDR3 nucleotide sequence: TGCAGTGCTAGAGATCAATCGGCTGGAAACTATGGCTACACCTTC. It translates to CSARDQSAGNYGYTF.

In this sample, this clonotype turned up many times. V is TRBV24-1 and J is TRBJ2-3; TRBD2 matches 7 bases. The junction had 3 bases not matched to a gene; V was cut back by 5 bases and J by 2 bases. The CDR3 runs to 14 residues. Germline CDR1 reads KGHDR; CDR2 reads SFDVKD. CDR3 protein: CATSVGGVTDTQYF. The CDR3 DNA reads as TGTGCCACCAGTGTGGGGGGGGTCACAGATACGCAGTATTTT.

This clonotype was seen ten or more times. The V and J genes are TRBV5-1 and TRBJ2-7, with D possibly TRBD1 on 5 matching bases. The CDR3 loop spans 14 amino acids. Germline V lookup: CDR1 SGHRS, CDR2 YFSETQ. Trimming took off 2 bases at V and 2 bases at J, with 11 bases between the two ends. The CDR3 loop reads CASSFQWGPYEQYF. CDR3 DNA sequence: TGCGCCAGCAGCTTCCAGTGGGGCCCCTACGAGCAGTACTTC.

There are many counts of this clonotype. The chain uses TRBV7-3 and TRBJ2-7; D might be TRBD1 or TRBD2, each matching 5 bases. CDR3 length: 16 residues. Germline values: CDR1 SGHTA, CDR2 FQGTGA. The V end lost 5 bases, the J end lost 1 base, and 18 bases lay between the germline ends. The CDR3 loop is CASSPEPGRTSYEQYF. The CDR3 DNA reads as TGTGCCAGCAGCCCAGAACCGGGACGGACTTCCTACGAGCAGTACTTC.

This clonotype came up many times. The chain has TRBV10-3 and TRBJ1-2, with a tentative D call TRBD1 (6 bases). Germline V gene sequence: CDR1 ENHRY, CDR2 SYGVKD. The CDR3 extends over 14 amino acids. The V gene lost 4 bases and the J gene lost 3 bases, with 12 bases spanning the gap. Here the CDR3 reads CAISGQAKDYGYTF. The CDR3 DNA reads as TGTGCCATCAGTGGACAGGCAAAAGACTATGGCTACACCTTC.

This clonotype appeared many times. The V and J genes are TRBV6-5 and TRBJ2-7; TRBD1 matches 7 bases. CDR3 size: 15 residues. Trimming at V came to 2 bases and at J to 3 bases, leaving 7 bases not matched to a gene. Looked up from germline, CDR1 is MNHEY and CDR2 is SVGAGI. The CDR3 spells CASSYDKAGGYEQYF. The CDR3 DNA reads TGTGCCAGCAGTTACGATAAGGCAGGGGGCTACGAGCAGTACTTC.

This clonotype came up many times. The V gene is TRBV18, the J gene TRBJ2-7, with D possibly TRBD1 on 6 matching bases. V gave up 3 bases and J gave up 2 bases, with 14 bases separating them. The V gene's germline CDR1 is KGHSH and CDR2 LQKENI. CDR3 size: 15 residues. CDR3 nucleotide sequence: TGTGCCAGCTCACCCCCGGGACACGGGACCTACGAGCAGTACTTC. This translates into CASSPPGHGTYEQYF.

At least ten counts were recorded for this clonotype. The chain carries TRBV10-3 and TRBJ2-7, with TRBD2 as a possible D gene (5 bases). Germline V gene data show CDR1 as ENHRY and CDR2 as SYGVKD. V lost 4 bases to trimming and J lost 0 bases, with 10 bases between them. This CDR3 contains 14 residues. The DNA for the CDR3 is TGTGCCATCAGTGGGACGGGGAGCTCCTACGAGCAGTACTTC. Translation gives CAISGTGSSYEQYF.

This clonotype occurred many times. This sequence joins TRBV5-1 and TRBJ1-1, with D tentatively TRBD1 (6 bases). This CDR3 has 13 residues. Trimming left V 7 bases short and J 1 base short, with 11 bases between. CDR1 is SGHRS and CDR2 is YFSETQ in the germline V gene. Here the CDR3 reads CASGWGQNTEAFF. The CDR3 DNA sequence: TGCGCCAGCGGTTGGGGGCAGAACACTGAAGCTTTCTTT.

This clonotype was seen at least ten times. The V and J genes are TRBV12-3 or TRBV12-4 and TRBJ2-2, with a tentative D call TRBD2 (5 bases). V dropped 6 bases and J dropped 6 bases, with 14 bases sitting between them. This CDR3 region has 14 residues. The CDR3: CASRPTSLPGELFF. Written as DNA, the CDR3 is TGTGCCAGCAGACCCACTAGTCTCCCCGGGGAGCTGTTTTTT.

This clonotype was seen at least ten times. The CDR3 DNA reads as TGCGCCAGCAGCTTGATGGGGGCGGATGGAAACACCATATATTTT. This gives the protein CASSLMGADGNTIYF. The V and J genes are TRBV5-1 and TRBJ1-3; possible D gene TRBD1, 6 bases. CDR1 is SGHRS, CDR2 YFSETQ, per germline. Trimming took off 1 base at V and 3 bases at J, with 11 bases between the two ends. This CDR3 contains 15 residues.

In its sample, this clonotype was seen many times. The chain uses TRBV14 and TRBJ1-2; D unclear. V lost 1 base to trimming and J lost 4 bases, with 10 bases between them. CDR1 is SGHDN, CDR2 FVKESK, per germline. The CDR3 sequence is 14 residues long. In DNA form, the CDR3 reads TGTGCCAGCAGCCAAGGTTTCGGAGTCTATGGCTACACCTTC. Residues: CASSQGFGVYGYTF.

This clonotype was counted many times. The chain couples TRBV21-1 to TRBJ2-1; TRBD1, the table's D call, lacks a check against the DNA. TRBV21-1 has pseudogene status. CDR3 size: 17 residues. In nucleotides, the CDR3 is TGTGCCAGCAGCAAAGGGGCCACCGGGACAGTGGCCGTGGAGCAGTTCTTC. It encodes CASSKGATGTVAVEQFF.

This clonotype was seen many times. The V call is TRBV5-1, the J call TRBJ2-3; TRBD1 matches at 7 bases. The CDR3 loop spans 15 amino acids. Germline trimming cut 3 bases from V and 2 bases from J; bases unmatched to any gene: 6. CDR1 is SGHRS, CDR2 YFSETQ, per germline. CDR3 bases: TGCGCCAGCAGCTCGACAGGGTACCCCACAGATACGCAGTATTTT. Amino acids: CASSSTGYPTDTQYF.

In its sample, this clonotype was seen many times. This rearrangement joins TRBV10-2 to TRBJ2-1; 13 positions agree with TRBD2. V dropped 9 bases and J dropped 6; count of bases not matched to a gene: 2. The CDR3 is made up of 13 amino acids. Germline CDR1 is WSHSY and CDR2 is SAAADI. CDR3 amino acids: CASTSGGGNEQFF. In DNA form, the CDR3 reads TGCGCCAGTACTAGCGGGGGGGGCAATGAGCAGTTCTTC.

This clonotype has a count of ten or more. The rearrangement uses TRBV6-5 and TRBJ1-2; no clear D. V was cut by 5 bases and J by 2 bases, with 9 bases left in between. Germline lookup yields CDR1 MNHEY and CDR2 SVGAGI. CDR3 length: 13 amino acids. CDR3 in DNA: TGTGCCAGCAGTACGAACAAGAACTATGGCTACACCTTC. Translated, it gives CASSTNKNYGYTF.

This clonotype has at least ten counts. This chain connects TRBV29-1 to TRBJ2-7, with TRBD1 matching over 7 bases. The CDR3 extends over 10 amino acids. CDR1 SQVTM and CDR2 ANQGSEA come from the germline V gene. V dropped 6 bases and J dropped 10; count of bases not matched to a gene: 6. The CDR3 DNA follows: TGCAGCGTCAGACAGGGAGATCAGTACTTC. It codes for CSVRQGDQYF.